The 15 T cell receptor beta chains listed next were all sequenced from one sample in a study of blood T cells in healthy people across ages. PCR was performed a second time for about 7 to 11 cycles using a sample-barcoded 5' primer and a J-beta primer mix. TCRdb processed the 5' RACE reads anew with MiXCR; each CDR3 protein has one entry. This repertoire shows some 1.1 million distinct CDR3 sequences, around two fifths found once; its top ten account for over 10%. What was sequenced was blood. The receptors were sampled from a man aged 18-30 years in good health.

In this sample, this clonotype turned up many times. V is TRBV13 and J is TRBJ1-2; 7 nucleotides align to TRBD1. V dropped 3 bases and J dropped 3; count of bases not matched to a gene: 4. Germline lookup yields CDR1 PRHDT and CDR2 FYEKMQ (reference sequence). This CDR3 has 14 amino acids. CDR3 DNA: TGTGCCAGCAGCTTGAGGACAGGCCACTATGGCTACACCTTC. Its translation: CASSLRTGHYGYTF.

This chain joins TRBV6-5 and TRBJ2-4; 10 bases fit TRBD2. The DNA matches TRBJ2-7 better at its end, which makes the J call doubtful. The CDR3 has 15 residues. Germline CDR1 is MNHEY and CDR2 is SVGAGI. As DNA, the CDR3 is TGTGCCAGCAGTTACGAGGCTAGCGGGGGCTACGAGCAGTACTTC. This sequence encodes CASSYEASGGYEQYF.

In its sample, this clonotype was seen a few times. The V call is TRBV2, the J call TRBJ1-2, with D hard to call. The length of the CDR3 is 14 residues. Germline V gives CDR1 SNHLY, CDR2 FYNNEI. Trimming shortened V by 1 base and J by 0 bases, and 6 bases separated the two germline ends. The CDR3 DNA follows: TGTGCCAGCAGTGAAGGGAGAGCTAACTATGGCTACACCTTC. It encodes CASSEGRANYGYTF.

The V call is TRBV4-1, the J call TRBJ2-7; the D is unclear. CDR3 length: 15 residues. Germline V gene sequence: CDR1 MGHRA, CDR2 YSYEKL. The V end was cut by 0 bases, the J end by 2 bases, with 11 bases between. CDR3 amino acids: CASSQDRGRPYEQYF. The CDR3 DNA reads as TGCGCCAGCAGCCAAGATCGAGGTAGGCCCTACGAGCAGTACTTC.

CDR3 DNA: TGCGCCAGCAGCTTGTCGACAGTGGCTAGGGATGAGCAGTTCTTC. This gives the protein CASSLSTVARDEQFF. The rearrangement joins TRBV5-1 to TRBJ2-1; possibly TRBD1 for D (5 bases). The CDR3 runs 15 residues. V lost 1 base and J lost 8, with 16 bases in between. Germline loops: CDR1 SGHRS, CDR2 YFSETQ.

This clonotype has only a few counts. The V call is TRBV6-4, the J call TRBJ2-2, with D unclear. This CDR3 is 13 amino acids long. Trimming shortened V by 8 bases and J by 7 bases, and 14 bases separated the two germline ends. Germline CDR1 is MRHNA and CDR2 is SNTAGT. The CDR3 is CASPRIRSGELFF. The DNA of the CDR3 is TGTGCCAGCCCACGCATAAGGAGCGGGGAGCTGTTTTTT.

The rearrangement uses TRBV20-1 and TRBJ2-3, with 11 bases fitting TRBD2. Trimming cost V 6 bases and J 2 bases; bases outside gene matches: 7. Germline loops: CDR1 DFQATT, CDR2 SNEGSKA (reference sequence). The CDR3 spans 15 residues. As DNA, the CDR3 is TGCAGTGCCAAGGGACTAGCGGCCCACACAGATACGCAGTATTTT. Translating gives CSAKGLAAHTDTQYF.

The chain links TRBV7-2 to TRBJ2-3; no clear D gene. Germline V gives CDR1 SGHTA, CDR2 FQGNSA. V lost 0 bases, J lost 1 base, and 11 bases lay in between. This CDR3 spans 16 amino acids. As DNA, the CDR3 is TGTGCCAGCAGCTTAGCGCAGACTCCTGGCACAGATACGCAGTATTTT. Amino acids: CASSLAQTPGTDTQYF.

J is TRBJ1-2 and V is TRBV14, with a weak D call TRBD1 (5 bases). V was shortened by 5 bases and J by 4 bases, with 20 bases between the two germline ends. This CDR3 has 16 residues. Germline-derived CDR1 and CDR2 are SGHDN and FVKESK. CDR3 DNA sequence: TGTGCCAGCAGCGGGACCGGAGGGATTCCTATCTATGGCTACACCTTC. It yields the protein CASSGTGGIPIYGYTF.

This chain uses TRBV11-1 with TRBJ2-1; 7 bases map to TRBD1. This CDR3 comprises 22 residues. The trim removed 3 bases at V and 0 bases at J, leaving 23 bases unmatched. The germline V gene encodes CDR1 SGHAT and CDR2 FQDESV (reference sequence). CDR3 protein: CASSFRTGSSQDKKVSYNEQFF. CDR3 nucleotide sequence: TGTGCCAGCAGCTTCCGGACAGGTTCGTCTCAGGACAAAAAGGTCTCCTACAATGAGCAGTTCTTC.

This clonotype was detected many times. The rearrangement links TRBV20-1 to TRBJ2-1; D not resolved. Trimming stripped 3 bases from V and 0 bases from J, with 9 bases between. The CDR3 spans 14 residues. Germline assignment: CDR1 DFQATT and CDR2 SNEGSKA (reference sequence). The DNA of the CDR3 is TGCAGTGCTAGTATGCAAGGCTCCTACAATGAGCAGTTCTTC. This translates into CSASMQGSYNEQFF.

A word on this clonotype: Germline is not matched at one junction end, which may reflect a read error. The chain uses TRBV6-1 and TRBJ1-2; D is uncertain. Per the germline V gene, CDR1 is MNHNS and CDR2 is SASEGT. The length of the CDR3 is 14 residues. CDR3 nucleotides: TGTGTCAGCAGTGAAGAGGCGGCTGGCTATGGCTACACCTTC. Residues: CVSSEEAAGYGYTF.

J is TRBJ2-5 and V is TRBV5-1; 8 nucleotides match TRBD1. The CDR3 is made up of 15 amino acids. Germline-derived CDR1 and CDR2 are SGHRS and YFSETQ. The V gene end was trimmed by 2 bases and the J gene end by 1 base; junction bases not matched to a gene: 4. The CDR3 DNA sequence: TGCGCCAGCAGCTTTGGACAGGGTCCCCAAGAGACCCAGTACTTC. Amino acid sequence: CASSFGQGPQETQYF.

The chain couples TRBV20-1 to TRBJ2-1, with TRBD2 identical over 10 bases. There are 17 residues in the CDR3. Germline values: CDR1 DFQATT, CDR2 SNEGSKA (reference sequence). The J segment lost 1 base and the V segment lost 0 bases, leaving 6 bases of the junction unmatched. Here the CDR3 DNA reads TGCAGTGCTAGAGATCTCGCTAGCGGGGGTTCCTACAATGAGCAGTTCTTC. As protein: CSARDLASGGSYNEQFF.

The rearrangement joins TRBV4-1 to TRBJ2-1; D uncertain. This CDR3 has 14 amino acids. Trimming removed 4 bases at V and 9 bases at J, with 16 bases between. CDR1 and CDR2 (germline): MGHRA, YSYEKL. The CDR3 reads CASSPSGRSFEQFF. Written as DNA, the CDR3 is TGCGCCAGCAGCCCCTCGGGTCGTTCTTTTGAGCAGTTCTTC.